This T cell receptor beta chain was observed in a study of T cells in localized non-small cell lung cancer. Study findings and constraints: Adjacent uninvolved lung had the highest clonality, suggesting focused antigen responses.

Generated by immunoSEQ multiplex PCR, the TCRdb table keeps only in-frame clones and is missing some. The sample shows 15,000 to 20,000 clones, approximately 80% of them seen only once. This clone appeared a few times. Its antigen is currently unknown. This CDR3 has 13 residues. From germline, CDR1 is SGHRS and CDR2 YFSETQ. V was clipped by 4 bases and J by 6 bases; unmatched bases: 5. The chain links TRBV5-1 to TRBJ1-2, with TRBD1 matching 8 bases. The sequence came from a man aged 40 to 70 with stage I lung adenocarcinoma. The specimen was peripheral blood, collected before any cancer treatment. The DNA for the CDR3 is TGCGCCAGCAGCCCGGACAGGGACCATGGCTACACCTTC. Protein sequence: CASSPDRDHGYTF. Based on the CDR3 plus reference TRBV5-1 and TRBJ1-2, the full variable domain is KAGVTQTPRYLIKTRGQQVTLSCSPISGHRSVSWYQQTPGQGLQFLFEYFSETQRNKGNFPGRFSGRQFSNSRSEMNVSTLELGDSALYLCASSPDRDHGYTFGSGTRLTVV.